A selection of T cell receptor beta chains follows, all from one sample in a study of blood T cell repertoires in COVID-19. Sequencing was performed with immunoSEQ multiplex PCR; in TCRdb, only in-frame clones are kept and a portion is missing. Here the sample spans hundreds of thousands of clones, roughly 89% being singletons. Sequenced material: PBMCs or T cells enriched from blood (not recorded which). The receptors shown here come from a woman aged 18-29 years with acute COVID-19. Each CDR3 is given with its conserved first and last residue. A D gene is named only where the DNA matches it firmly. Expanded clones are given a class, and other clones once, few, many or no size at all.

size: few; J: TRBJ2-1; V: TRBV30; D: TRBD1; DNA: TGTGCCTGGAACCATCGACAGGGTCAGTTCTTC; CDR3: CAWNHRQGQFF
size: once; J: TRBJ2-2; V: TRBV2; D: NA; DNA: TGTGCCAGCAGTGATGAGACAGCCAACACCGGGGAGCTGTTTTTT; CDR3: CASSDETANTGELFF
size: NA; J: TRBJ2-7; V: TRBV2; D: TRBD2; DNA: TGTGCCAGCGAAGGACTAGCGGGTCTACTTACCTACGAGCAGTACTTC; CDR3: CASEGLAGLLTYEQYF
size: NA; J: TRBJ2-1; V: TRBV12-3/TRBV12-4; D: NA; DNA: TGTGCCAGCAGCTTAGCCGGCAATGAGCAGTTCTTC; CDR3: CASSLAGNEQFF
size: NA; J: TRBJ1-4; V: TRBV11-2; D: TRBD1; DNA: TGTGCCAGCAGCTTAGTGGGCCAGGGGGCGGGGGTTGAAAAACTGTTTTTT; CDR3: CASSLVGQGAGVEKLFF
size: NA; J: TRBJ2-1; V: TRBV3-1/TRBV3-2; D: NA; DNA: TGTGCCAGCAGCCCGCGGGCCCCCTACAATGAGCAGTTCTTC; CDR3: CASSPRAPYNEQFF
size: few; J: TRBJ2-3; V: TRBV2; D: TRBD2; DNA: TGTGCCAGCAGGGCGGGAGGCACAGATACGCAGTATTTT; CDR3: CASRAGGTDTQYF
size: NA; J: TRBJ2-1; V: TRBV10-3; D: TRBD1; DNA: TGTGCCATCAGTGCGGGACAGGGGGCTAGTACCTACAATGAGCAGTTCTTC; CDR3: CAISAGQGASTYNEQFF
size: NA; J: TRBJ1-6; V: TRBV6-1; D: NA; DNA: TGTGCCAGCAGTGAAATCGAGGGCCGGCTCTATAATTCACCCCTCCACTTT; CDR3: CASSEIEGRLYNSPLHF
size: NA; J: TRBJ2-3; V: TRBV4-2; D: TRBD2; DNA: TGTGCCAGCAGCCAAGATCCCCTAGCGGCTAGCACAGATACGCAGTATTTT; CDR3: CASSQDPLAASTDTQYF
size: NA; J: TRBJ2-1; V: TRBV9; D: NA; DNA: TGTGCCAGCACCCGACTAGGAGAGAACAATGAGCAGTTCTTC; CDR3: CASTRLGENNEQFF
size: NA; J: TRBJ1-4; V: TRBV2; D: NA; DNA: TGTGCCAGCAGGGGGGTAACAGGGACTAATGAAAAACTGTTTTTT; CDR3: CASRGVTGTNEKLFF
size: NA; J: TRBJ2-1; V: TRBV28; D: TRBD2; DNA: TGTGCCAGCAGTCCCCTGGGGGTAGCGGGGCCGTCCTACAATGAGCAGTTCTTC; CDR3: CASSPLGVAGPSYNEQFF
size: NA; J: TRBJ2-3; V: TRBV27; D: NA; DNA: TGTGCCAGCAGTGCCCGGAGGGCCCGAGATACGCAGTATTTT; CDR3: CASSARRARDTQYF
size: NA; J: TRBJ2-1; V: TRBV30; D: NA; DNA: TGTGCCTGGAGCCCCGGGAAGAAGGTTGCCAATGAGCAGTTCTTC; CDR3: CAWSPGKKVANEQFF
size: few; J: TRBJ2-4; V: TRBV7-3; D: NA; DNA: TGTGCCAGCAGCTTACGTGATCCTGCGGCCAAAAACATTCAGTACTTC; CDR3: CASSLRDPAAKNIQYF
size: once; J: TRBJ2-5; V: TRBV28; D: TRBD2; DNA: TGTGCCAGCAGTACTAGCGGCAACCTACAAGAGACCCAGTACTTC; CDR3: CASSTSGNLQETQYF
size: NA; J: TRBJ2-2; V: TRBV6-5; D: TRBD1; DNA: TGTGCCAGCAGGGGACAGAAGAACACCGGGGAGCTGTTTTTT; CDR3: CASRGQKNTGELFF
size: NA; J: TRBJ2-5; V: TRBV7-9; D: NA; DNA: TGTGCCAGCAGCTTAGTATCCTCCGAAGAGACCCAGTACTTC; CDR3: CASSLVSSEETQYF
size: NA; J: TRBJ2-5; V: TRBV6-5; D: TRBD1; DNA: TGTGCCAGCAGTTCAGGACAGGGGGAGACCCAGTACTTC; CDR3: CASSSGQGETQYF
size: NA; J: TRBJ2-3; V: TRBV6-6; D: TRBD2; DNA: TGTGCCAGCAGTCACCAAAGCGGGATAAACACAGATACGCAGTATTTT; CDR3: CASSHQSGINTDTQYF
size: NA; J: TRBJ2-3; V: TRBV7-2; D: NA; DNA: TGTGCCAGCAGCTTATTGGGAGTTGCGGAAGATACGCAGTATTTT; CDR3: CASSLLGVAEDTQYF
size: NA; J: TRBJ1-3; V: TRBV28; D: TRBD1; DNA: TGTGCCAGCAGTTCTCAGGGGGCCGGAGGAAACACCATATATTTT; CDR3: CASSSQGAGGNTIYF
size: NA; J: TRBJ1-4; V: TRBV19; D: NA; DNA: TGTGCCGTAAACAGGGAATTAGGGGAAAAACTGTTTTTT; CDR3: CAVNRELGEKLFF
size: many; J: TRBJ1-1; V: TRBV6-4; D: TRBD1; DNA: TGTGCCAGCAGCCCGGGACAGGGGGCGATTGAAGCTTTCTTT; CDR3: CASSPGQGAIEAFF
size: NA; J: TRBJ1-6; V: TRBV25-1; D: NA; DNA: TGTGCCAGCAGACGGACAGAGCTTGCCTATAATTCACCCCTCCACTTT; CDR3: CASRRTELAYNSPLHF
size: NA; J: TRBJ2-1; V: TRBV28; D: TRBD2; DNA: TGTGCCAGCAGTTCGGAACTAGCGGGAATGGGGTTCAGAGAGCAGTTCTTC; CDR3: CASSSELAGMGFREQFF
size: NA; J: TRBJ1-6; V: TRBV10-3; D: TRBD1; DNA: TGTGCCATCAGCCCGGGACAGGGTTCACCCCTCCACTTT; CDR3: CAISPGQGSPLHF
size: NA; J: TRBJ2-5; V: TRBV11-3; D: NA; DNA: TGTGCCAGCACCCGGGGGGCGCTTCAAGAGACCCAGTACTTC; CDR3: CASTRGALQETQYF
size: NA; J: TRBJ2-1; V: TRBV7-3; D: TRBD2; DNA: TGTGCCAGCAGGGGCGGGAGTCACCCCTACAATGAGCAGTTCTTC; CDR3: CASRGGSHPYNEQFF
size: NA; J: TRBJ1-2; V: TRBV24-1; D: TRBD1; DNA: TGTGCCACCGCCGGGACAGAAACTAACTATGGCTACACCTTC; CDR3: CATAGTETNYGYTF
size: NA; J: TRBJ2-7; V: TRBV6-4; D: TRBD2; DNA: TGTGCCAGCAGTGACGACAAGTTAAATCCGGGACTAGCGGGAGGATCCTACGAGCAGTACTTC; CDR3: CASSDDKLNPGLAGGSYEQYF
size: NA; J: TRBJ1-4; V: TRBV3-1/TRBV3-2; D: NA; DNA: TGTGCCAGCAGCCAAGGTTATTTTAATGAAAAACTGTTTTTT; CDR3: CASSQGYFNEKLFF
size: NA; J: TRBJ1-3; V: TRBV9; D: TRBD1; DNA: TGTGCCAGCAGCGTAGCAGGGGACAGGGGCTCTGGAAACACCATATATTTT; CDR3: CASSVAGDRGSGNTIYF
size: NA; J: TRBJ1-3; V: TRBV29-1; D: TRBD1; DNA: TGCAGCGTTGAAGTCCCCCCCGGGACAGGGGGTGGAAACACCATATATTTT; CDR3: CSVEVPPGTGGGNTIYF
size: NA; J: TRBJ2-1; V: TRBV10-3; D: NA; DNA: TGTGCCATCAGTGAGGGGGCGCGGCAGTTCTTC; CDR3: CAISEGARQFF
size: NA; J: TRBJ2-1; V: TRBV6-4; D: TRBD2; DNA: TGTGCCAGCAGTGACTCGGGACTAGCGCCCAATGAGCAGTTCTTC; CDR3: CASSDSGLAPNEQFF
size: NA; J: TRBJ2-2; V: TRBV6-5; D: TRBD2; DNA: TGTGCCAGCAGTCGACTAGCGGGAAGTACCGGGGAGCTGTTTTTT; CDR3: CASSRLAGSTGELFF
size: NA; J: TRBJ2-4; V: TRBV9; D: TRBD2; DNA: TGTGCCAGCAGCCCGACTAGCGGGAGAACCAAAAACATTCAGTACTTC; CDR3: CASSPTSGRTKNIQYF
size: once; J: TRBJ1-2; V: TRBV12-3/TRBV12-4; D: NA; DNA: TGTGCCAGCAGTCCAGTTCCCCAGGGCTACACCTTC; CDR3: CASSPVPQGYTF
size: NA; J: TRBJ2-5; V: TRBV2; D: NA; DNA: TGTGCCCAGCGCCCCGGGGACCAAGAGACCCAGTACTTC; CDR3: CAQRPGDQETQYF
size: NA; J: TRBJ1-2; V: TRBV29-1; D: TRBD1; DNA: TGCAGCGTAGGGGACAGGGGTGGCTACACCTTC; CDR3: CSVGDRGGYTF
size: once; J: TRBJ1-2; V: TRBV28; D: TRBD1; DNA: TGTGCCAGCAGTTTTGACAGGGAACTTGGCTATGGCTACACCTTC; CDR3: CASSFDRELGYGYTF
size: NA; J: TRBJ2-1; V: TRBV11-2; D: TRBD2; DNA: TGTGCCAGCAGCCCACGGGGAGCGGGAACGCCCAATGAGCAGTTCTTC; CDR3: CASSPRGAGTPNEQFF
size: few; J: TRBJ1-6; V: TRBV28; D: NA; DNA: TGTGCCAGCAGTCTCGGGGGGCATAATTCACCCCTCCACTTT; CDR3: CASSLGGHNSPLHF
size: few; J: TRBJ2-7; V: TRBV28; D: NA; DNA: TGTGCCAGCAGTTTATCCGGCGGGACCTACGAGCAGTACTTC; CDR3: CASSLSGGTYEQYF